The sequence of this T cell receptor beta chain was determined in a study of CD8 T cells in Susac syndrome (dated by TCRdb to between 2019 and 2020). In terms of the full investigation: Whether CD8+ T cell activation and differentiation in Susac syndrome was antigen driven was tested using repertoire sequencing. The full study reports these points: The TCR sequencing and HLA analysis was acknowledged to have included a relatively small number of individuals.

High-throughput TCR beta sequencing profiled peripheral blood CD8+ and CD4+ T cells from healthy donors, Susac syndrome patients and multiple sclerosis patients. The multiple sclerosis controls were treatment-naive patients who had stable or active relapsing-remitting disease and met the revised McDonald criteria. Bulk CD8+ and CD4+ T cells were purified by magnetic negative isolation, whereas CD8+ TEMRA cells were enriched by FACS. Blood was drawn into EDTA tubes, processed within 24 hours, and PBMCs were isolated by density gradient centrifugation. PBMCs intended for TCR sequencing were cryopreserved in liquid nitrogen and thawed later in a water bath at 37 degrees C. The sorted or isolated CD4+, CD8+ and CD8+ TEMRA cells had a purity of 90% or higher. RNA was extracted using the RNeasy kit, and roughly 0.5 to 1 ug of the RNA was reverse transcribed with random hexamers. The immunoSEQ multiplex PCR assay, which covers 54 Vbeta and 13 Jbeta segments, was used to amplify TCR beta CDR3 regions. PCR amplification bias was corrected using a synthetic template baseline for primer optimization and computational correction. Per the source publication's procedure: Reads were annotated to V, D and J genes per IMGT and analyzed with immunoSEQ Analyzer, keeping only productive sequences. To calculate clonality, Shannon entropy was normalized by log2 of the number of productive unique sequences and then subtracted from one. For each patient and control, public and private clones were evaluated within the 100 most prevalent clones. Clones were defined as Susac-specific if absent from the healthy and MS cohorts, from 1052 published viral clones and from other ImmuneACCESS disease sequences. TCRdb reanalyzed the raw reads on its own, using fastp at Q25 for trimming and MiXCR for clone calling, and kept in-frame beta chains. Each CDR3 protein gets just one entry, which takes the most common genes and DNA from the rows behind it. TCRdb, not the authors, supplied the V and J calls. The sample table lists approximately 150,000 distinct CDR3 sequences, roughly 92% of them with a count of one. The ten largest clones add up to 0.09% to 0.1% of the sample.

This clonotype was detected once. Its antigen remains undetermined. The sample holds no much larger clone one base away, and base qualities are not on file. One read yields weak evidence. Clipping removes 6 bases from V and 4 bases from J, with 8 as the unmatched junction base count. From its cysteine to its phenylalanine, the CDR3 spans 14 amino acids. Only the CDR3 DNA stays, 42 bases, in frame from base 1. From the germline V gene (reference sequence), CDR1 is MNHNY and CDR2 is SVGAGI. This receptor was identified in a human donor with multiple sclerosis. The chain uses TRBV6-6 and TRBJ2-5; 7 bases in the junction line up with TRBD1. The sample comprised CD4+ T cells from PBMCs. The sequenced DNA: TGTGCCAGCAGCCAAAGGGGGCGAGGAGAGACCCAGTACTTC. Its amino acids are CASSQRGRGETQYF.